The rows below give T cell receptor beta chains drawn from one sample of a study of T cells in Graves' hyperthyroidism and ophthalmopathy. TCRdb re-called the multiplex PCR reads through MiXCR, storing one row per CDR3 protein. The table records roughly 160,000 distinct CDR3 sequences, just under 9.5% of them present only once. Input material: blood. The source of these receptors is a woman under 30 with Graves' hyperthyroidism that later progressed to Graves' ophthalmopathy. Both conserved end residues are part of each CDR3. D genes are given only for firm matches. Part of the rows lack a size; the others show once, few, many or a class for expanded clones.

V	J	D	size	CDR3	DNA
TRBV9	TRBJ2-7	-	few	CASSVLAGGEQYF	TGTGCCAGCAGCGTACTAGCCGGGGGCGAGCAGTACTTC
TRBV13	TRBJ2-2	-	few	CASSLVGANTGELFF	TGTGCCAGCAGCTTAGTCGGAGCTAACACCGGGGAGCTGTTTTTT
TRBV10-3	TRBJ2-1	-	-	CAIRYSDVYSEQFF	TGTGCCATCAGGTATTCGGACGTGTACAGTGAGCAGTTCTTC
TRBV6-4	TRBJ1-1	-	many	CASSDSDNTEAFF	TGTGCCAGCAGTGACTCGGACAACACTGAAGCTTTCTTT
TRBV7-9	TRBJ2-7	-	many	CASSRAQVYEQYF	TGTGCCAGCAGCCGAGCGCAGGTCTACGAGCAGTACTTC
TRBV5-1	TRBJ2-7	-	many	CASSFDQYEQYF	TGCGCCAGCAGCTTTGACCAATACGAGCAGTACTTC
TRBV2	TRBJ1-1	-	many	CASIDRKQKGPNTEAFF	TGTGCCAGCATTGACAGGAAGCAAAAGGGGCCGAACACTGAAGCTTTCTTT
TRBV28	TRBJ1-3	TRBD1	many	CASSPTGTGNTIYF	TGTGCCAGCAGTCCGACAGGGACTGGAAACACCATATATTTT
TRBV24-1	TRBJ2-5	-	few	CATQSGWQETQYF	TGTGCCACCCAGTCAGGGTGGCAAGAGACCCAGTACTTC
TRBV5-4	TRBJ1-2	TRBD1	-	CASSLGPMEGTALYGYTF	TGTGCCAGCAGCTTGGGCCCCATGGAGGGGACAGCCCTCTATGGCTACACCTTC
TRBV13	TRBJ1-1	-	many	CASSVGSVGEAFF	TGTGCCAGCAGCGTAGGGTCGGTTGGTGAAGCTTTCTTT
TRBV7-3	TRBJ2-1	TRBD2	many	CASSSSSGSGNEQFF	TGTGCCAGCAGCTCGTCTAGCGGGAGTGGCAATGAGCAGTTCTTC
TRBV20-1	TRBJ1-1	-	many	CSARGQGGSEAFF	TGCAGTGCTAGAGGTCAGGGTGGGTCTGAAGCTTTCTTT
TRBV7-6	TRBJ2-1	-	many	CASTSFSAGAAHNEQFF	TGTGCCAGCACATCATTTTCGGCGGGGGCCGCCCACAATGAGCAGTTCTTC
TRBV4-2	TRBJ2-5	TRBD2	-	CASSQVASGGGGETQYF	TGTGCCAGCAGCCAAGTTGCTAGCGGGGGTGGGGGGGAGACCCAGTACTTC
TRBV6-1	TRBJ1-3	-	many	CASSESSGNTIYF	TGTGCCAGCAGCGAGAGCTCTGGAAACACCATATATTTT
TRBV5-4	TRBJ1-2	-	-	CASSFHPGRGFSSYTF	TGTGCCAGCAGCTTCCATCCGGGACGTGGGTTTTCGAGCTACACCTTC
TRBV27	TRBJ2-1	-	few	CASGGLGRIIF	TGTGCCAGCGGCGGCCTGGGACGGATCATCTTC
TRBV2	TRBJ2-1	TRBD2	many	CARKAGVNEQFF	TGTGCCAGGAAAGCGGGAGTTAATGAGCAGTTCTTC
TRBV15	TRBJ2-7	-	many	CATSRGVASDEQYF	TGTGCCACCAGCAGAGGAGTAGCGAGTGACGAGCAGTACTTC
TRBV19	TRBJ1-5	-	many	CASSIGRASQSNQPQHF	TGTGCCAGTAGTATCGGTAGGGCCAGTCAGAGCAATCAGCCCCAGCATTTT
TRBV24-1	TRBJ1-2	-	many	CATSDRTASYGYTF	TGTGCCACCAGTGACCGGACAGCCAGCTATGGCTACACCTTC